This T cell receptor (beta chain) came from a study of blood T cell repertoires in COVID-19. As for the study in general: Italy, Spain and the United States were the sources of the convalescent and acute COVID-19 samples. In each case, the material was cDNA or gDNA derived from T cells, B-cell-depleted T cells, or PBMCs.

Profiling relied on immunoSEQ multiplex PCR, and the TCRdb table lists in-frame clones only, not all of them. Of a few hundred thousand clones detected, more than 85% appear once; the ten largest clones hold approximately 0.99%. This clone occurred once. Participant-given clinical history determined each cohort assignment. Cohort 3 donors counted as recovered after two negative PCRs, clearance, or resolved symptoms. The source of this sequence is a woman between 25 and 40 years old who had recovered from COVID-19. Source material: PBMCs or T cells enriched from blood (not recorded which).

The CDR3 here is CAWSVGSGTDTQYF. The CDR3, as DNA: TGTGCCTGGAGTGTGGGCTCCGGCACAGATACGCAGTATTTT. The rearrangement uses TRBV30 and TRBJ2-3; D remains unclear. Germline lookup yields CDR1 GTSNPN and CDR2 SVGIG (reference sequence). This CDR3 has 14 amino acids. Between the trimmed V and J ends, which lost 0 bases and 1 base, there was a span of 8 bases. The variable domain in full, with the rest retrieved from reference TRBV30 and TRBJ2-3, is SQTIHQWPATLVQPVGSPLSLECTVEGTSNPNLYWYRQAAGRGLQLLFYSVGIGQISSEVPQNLSASRPQDRQFILSSKKLLLSDSGFYLCAWSVGSGTDTQYFGPGTRLTVL.